The 18 T cell receptor beta chains below come from one sample, sequenced in a study of cytomegalovirus exposure and HLA in healthy donors. In the PCR, 60 Vbeta and 13 Jbeta primers were used. The data were produced by immunoSEQ multiplex PCR, yet TCRdb's version contains in-frame clones alone and is incomplete. The data show about 240,000 clones, with 78% seen just once and less than 0.6% held by the top ten. Source material: PBMCs. Receptors originate from a boy aged 10-17 years in good health and CMV-seronegative.

This rearrangement joins TRBV30 to TRBJ2-6; 8 bases map to TRBD1. The V gene end was trimmed by 1 base and the J gene end by 4 bases; junction bases not matched to a gene: 6. The CDR3 runs to 16 residues. Germline CDR1 and CDR2: GTSNPN and SVGIG (reference sequence). The CDR3 loop is CAWSGQGTLGANVLTF. CDR3 sequence (DNA): TGTGCCTGGAGTGGACAGGGGACTCTGGGGGCCAACGTCCTGACTTTC.

This clone was seen a few times. J is TRBJ2-1 and V is TRBV6-6; TRBD1 matches 12 bases. The V and J ends lost 0 bases and 7 bases, in that order; junction bases with no gene match: 4. The CDR3 has 16 amino acids. From germline, CDR1 is MNHNY and CDR2 SVGAGI (reference sequence). The CDR3 region has the DNA TGTGCCAGCAGTTACTCGGGGGGACAGGGGGCGAATGAGCAGTTCTTC. Its protein is CASSYSGGQGANEQFF.

V usage is TRBV11-3 and J usage is TRBJ2-5, with D tentatively TRBD1 (5 bases). Germline V gene lookup returns CDR1 SGHNT and CDR2 YENEEA. The CDR3 contains 12 residues. Deletions cut 7 bases from V and 0 bases from J, with 6 bases between. CDR3 amino acids: CASTGYQETQYF. DNA for the CDR3: TGTGCCAGCACAGGGTACCAAGAGACCCAGTACTTC.

The V and J genes are TRBV20-1 and TRBJ2-1; D remains ambiguous. The germline V gene has CDR1 DFQATT and CDR2 SNEGSKA (reference sequence). The V end was cut by 6 bases, the J end by 3 bases, with 6 bases between. This CDR3 contains 11 residues. The CDR3 spells CSAEIYNEQFF. As DNA, the CDR3 is TGCAGTGCGGAGATCTACAATGAGCAGTTCTTC.

The J gene is TRBJ2-3, the V gene TRBV5-4, with TRBD2 matching 9 bases. CDR1 and CDR2 (germline): SGHNT, YYREEE (reference sequence). The CDR3 is made up of 16 amino acids. V shed 3 bases, J shed 0 bases, and the junction held 5 bases outside the gene matches. This chain's CDR3 is CASSSVLAGSTDTQYF. The DNA for the CDR3 is TGTGCCAGCAGCTCTGTACTAGCGGGTAGCACAGATACGCAGTATTTT. The variable domain in full, with the rest retrieved from reference TRBV5-4 and TRBJ2-3, is ETGVTQSPTHLIKTRGQQVTLRCSSQSGHNTVSWYQQALGQGPQFIFQYYREEENGRGNFPPRFSGLQFPNYSSELNVNALELDDSALYLCASSSVLAGSTDTQYFGPGTRLTVL.

The CDR3 loop reads CAIRKDRGISYEQYF. The CDR3 coding sequence is TGTGCCATCAGAAAGGACAGGGGAATATCCTACGAGCAGTACTTC. The chain carries TRBV10-3 and TRBJ2-7; 9 nucleotides agree with TRBD1. V dropped 6 bases and J dropped 1; count of bases not matched to a gene: 7. This CDR3 is 15 amino acids long. The germline CDR1 and CDR2 sequences are ENHRY and SYGVKD.

This clone was counted a single time. This chain links TRBV29-1 with TRBJ1-1; D not resolved. The germline V gene has CDR1 SQVTM and CDR2 ANQGSEA. The V gene lost 4 bases and the J gene lost 0 bases, with 9 bases spanning the gap. The CDR3 consists of 13 residues. DNA for the CDR3: TGCAGCGTTGTAAAGCTGATGAACACTGAAGCTTTCTTT. This sequence encodes CSVVKLMNTEAFF. The complete variable domain, with remaining parts taken from reference TRBV29-1 and TRBJ1-1, reads SAVISQKPSRDICQRGTSLTIQCQVDSQVTMMFWYRQQPGQSLTLIATANQGSEATYESGFVIDKFPISRPNLTFSTLTVSNMSPEDSSIYLCSVVKLMNTEAFFGQGTRLTVV.

This clone showed up just once. V and J are TRBV6-5 and TRBJ2-3; TRBD2 aligns across 9 bases. The germline gives CDR1 MNHEY, CDR2 SVGAGI. V dropped 5 bases and J dropped 3; count of bases not matched to a gene: 3. CDR3 length: 14 amino acids. This chain's CDR3 is CASSQREVTDTQYF. For the CDR3, the DNA is TGTGCCAGCAGTCAGCGGGAGGTGACAGATACGCAGTATTTT.

J is TRBJ2-7 and V is TRBV5-1; 7 nucleotides agree with TRBD2. Unmatched junction bases numbered 9, after V lost 0 bases and J lost 6 bases. The CDR3 runs 15 residues. The germline V gene encodes CDR1 SGHRS and CDR2 YFSETQ. In DNA, the CDR3 is TGCGCCAGCAGCTTGGATCCGGGCGGGGGTGGCGAGCAGTACTTC. Protein product: CASSLDPGGGGEQYF.

The rearrangement uses TRBV5-4 and TRBJ2-3; 9 bases are a match to TRBD2. V shed 3 bases and J 4 bases; nucleotides not matched to a gene: 6. Germline V lookup: CDR1 SGHNT, CDR2 YYREEE (reference sequence). The CDR3 totals 15 residues. The CDR3: CASSWDRTSADTQYF. CDR3 DNA: TGTGCCAGCAGCTGGGATAGGACTAGCGCAGATACGCAGTATTTT. Supplemented by reference TRBV5-4 and TRBJ2-3, the full variable domain reads ETGVTQSPTHLIKTRGQQVTLRCSSQSGHNTVSWYQQALGQGPQFIFQYYREEENGRGNFPPRFSGLQFPNYSSELNVNALELDDSALYLCASSWDRTSADTQYFGPGTRLTVL.

This chain links TRBV10-3 with TRBJ2-2; 7 bases align to TRBD2. Germline CDR1 reads ENHRY; CDR2 reads SYGVKD. The CDR3 loop spans 15 amino acids. With V trimmed by 4 bases and J by 0 bases, 2 bases remained unmatched. This CDR3 is CAISVGGANTGELFF. The DNA for the CDR3 is TGTGCCATCAGTGTGGGGGGGGCGAACACCGGGGAGCTGTTTTTT.

The chain links TRBV7-9 to TRBJ2-5, with TRBD1 matching 7 bases. The J segment lost 5 bases and the V segment lost 2 bases, leaving 2 bases of the junction unmatched. Germline CDR1 reads SEHNR; CDR2 reads FQNEAQ (reference sequence). This CDR3 has 13 amino acids. The CDR3 DNA follows: TGTGCCAGCAGCTTAACAGGGGTGGAGACCCAGTACTTC. The encoded protein is CASSLTGVETQYF.

J is TRBJ2-7 and V is TRBV7-6; weak D call: TRBD2 (6 bases). V lost 3 bases and J 0 bases, leaving 9 bases between the germline ends. This CDR3 is built from 14 residues. Looked up from germline, CDR1 is SGHVS and CDR2 is FNYEAQ. The chain's CDR3 is CASSFHGGSYEQYF. CDR3 nucleotide sequence: TGTGCCAGCAGCTTTCACGGGGGCTCCTACGAGCAGTACTTC.

The rearrangement uses TRBV30 and TRBJ2-3, with 11 positions matching TRBD2. Trimming at V came to 4 bases and at J to 4 bases, leaving 7 bases not matched to a gene. Germline V lookup: CDR1 GTSNPN, CDR2 SVGIG (reference sequence). The CDR3 sequence is 15 residues long. In nucleotides, the CDR3 is TGTGCCTGGAACTTCCTAGCGGGAGGCGCAGATACGCAGTATTTT. Its protein product is CAWNFLAGGADTQYF.

In this sample, this clone turned up a few times. This rearrangement joins TRBV5-4 to TRBJ2-7; D unclear. Trimming stripped 2 bases from V and 0 bases from J, with 9 bases between. The CDR3 sequence is 14 residues long. In germline, CDR1 is SGHNT, CDR2 YYREEE (reference sequence). For the CDR3, the DNA is TGTGCCAGCAGCTTCGACTCCTACTCCTACGAGCAGTACTTC. This encodes CASSFDSYSYEQYF.

This chain uses TRBV5-1 with TRBJ2-1, with a possible D match to TRBD1 (6 bases). The germline V and J ends were trimmed by 0 bases and 0 bases, with 13 bases remaining between them. CDR3 length equals 17 residues. The germline CDR1 and CDR2 sequences are SGHRS and YFSETQ. The CDR3 region has the DNA TGCGCCAGCAGCTTGGGGGATAGGGGGTTCTCCTACAATGAGCAGTTCTTC. Translating it yields CASSLGDRGFSYNEQFF.

With regard to this clone: This sample also contains other DNA sequences that code for the same CDR3. Written as DNA, the CDR3 is TGCGCCAGCAGCTCGAGGACTAGCGGGAGCACAGATACGCAGTATTTT. It specifies CASSSRTSGSTDTQYF. J is TRBJ2-3 and V is TRBV5-1; 11 bases map to TRBD2. The CDR3 loop spans 16 amino acids. Unmatched junction bases numbered 3, after V lost 3 bases and J lost 0 bases. Looked up from germline, CDR1 is SGHRS and CDR2 is YFSETQ.

The chain employs TRBV29-1 and TRBJ1-2; 8 positions match TRBD1. Germline assignment: CDR1 SQVTM and CDR2 ANQGSEA. The CDR3 covers 19 residues. With 0 bases clipped from V and 3 bases from J, the junction kept 18 bases outside the gene matches. The CDR3 DNA reads as TGCAGCGTTGAAGACCGAGGTGGCAGGGGGCGAGGTGATTACTATGGCTACACCTTC. As protein: CSVEDRGGRGRGDYYGYTF. Full variable domain (missing parts from reference TRBV29-1 and TRBJ1-2): SAVISQKPSRDICQRGTSLTIQCQVDSQVTMMFWYRQQPGQSLTLIATANQGSEATYESGFVIDKFPISRPNLTFSTLTVSNMSPEDSSIYLCSVEDRGGRGRGDYYGYTFGSGTRLTVV.